Here is one T cell receptor beta chain with its context. Trimming took 8 bases from V and 5 from J; bases not matched to a gene: 5. CDR3 length equals 12 residues. Germline-derived CDR1 and CDR2 are MNHEY and SVGAGI. The data are from a study of blood T cell repertoires in COVID-19. At the level of the study: The United States, Italy and Spain supplied acute and convalescent COVID-19 samples.

Authors' analysis steps: From reference gene primer amplification, estimates of nucleated cell counts were derived. The data were produced by immunoSEQ multiplex PCR, yet TCRdb's version contains in-frame clones alone and is incomplete. Clonal size and the V and J genes are those of that table, whereas D and trimming came from the DNA. The table includes about 280,000 clones, approximately 82% detected once. Living in 24 US areas, the participants were between roughly 18 and 90 years of age. A PCR-confirmed or clinician-diagnosed COVID-19 case had contacted exposed participants within 2 weeks of entry.

The V gene is TRBV6-5, the J gene TRBJ2-5, with TRBD2 matching 7 bases. The sequence was obtained from a man aged 35-49 years who had been exposed to COVID-19. The sample comprised PBMCs or T cells enriched from blood (not recorded which). The chain's CDR3 is CASGDYEETQYF. The CDR3, as DNA: TGTGCCAGCGGGGACTATGAGGAGACCCAGTACTTC.